The present TCR beta chain was sequenced within a study of blood T cell repertoires in COVID-19. Study overall: Recovered status applied to Cohort 3 donors who had two consecutive negative PCRs. It also applied to those with clearance or with symptom resolution.

Measured with immunoSEQ multiplex PCR; TCRdb has only the in-frame clones, and not every one. The top ten clones hold 15% to 20% of a sample with over 150,000 clones, 79% of them seen once. Unmatched junction bases numbered 8, after V lost 8 bases and J lost 7 bases. This CDR3 contains 13 residues. The germline V gene has CDR1 ENHRY and CDR2 SYGVKD. Specimen: PBMCs or T cells enriched from blood (not recorded which). The source of this sequence is a woman in her 70s in a cohort exposed to, infected with or recovered from COVID-19 (not recorded which). V gene TRBV10-3 combines with J gene TRBJ1-2; 9 bases map to TRBD1. The CDR3 is CAILGQGSSGYTF. The CDR3 DNA sequence: TGTGCCATCCTGGGACAGGGATCTAGTGGCTACACCTTC.